This T cell receptor beta chain was found in a study of blood T cell repertoires in COVID-19. The method was immunoSEQ multiplex PCR; TCRdb's version includes in-frame clones alone and lacks a portion of them. The table records about 190,000 clones, 80% to 85% of them present only once. Germline assignment: CDR1 SGHAT and CDR2 FQDESV (reference sequence). The CDR3 spans 15 residues. The germline V and J ends were trimmed by 1 base and 8 bases, with 17 bases remaining between them. Those enrolled, adults aged about 18 to 89 years, came from 24 US areas. The clonotype comes from a woman in her 30s who had been exposed to COVID-19. The chain uses TRBV11-1 and TRBJ1-2, with D perhaps matching TRBD1 (5 bases). The sequenced sample consisted of PBMCs or T cells enriched from blood (not recorded which). The CDR3 loop reads CASSLVGLQGVGYTF. CDR3 bases: TGTGCCAGCAGCTTAGTAGGGCTCCAGGGCGTCGGCTACACCTTC.